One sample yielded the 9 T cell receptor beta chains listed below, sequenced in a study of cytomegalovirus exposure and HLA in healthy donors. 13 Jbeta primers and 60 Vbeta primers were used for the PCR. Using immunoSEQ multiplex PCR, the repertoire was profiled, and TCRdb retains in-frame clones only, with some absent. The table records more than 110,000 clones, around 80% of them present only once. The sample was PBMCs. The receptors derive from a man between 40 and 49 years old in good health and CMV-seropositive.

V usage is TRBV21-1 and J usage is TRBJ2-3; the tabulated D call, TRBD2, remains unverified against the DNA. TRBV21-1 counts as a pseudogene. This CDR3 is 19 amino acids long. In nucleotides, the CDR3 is TGTGCCAGCACCAGACTAGCGGCCAGAACCCTTGGTAGCACAGATACGCAGTATTTT. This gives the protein CASTRLAARTLGSTDTQYF.

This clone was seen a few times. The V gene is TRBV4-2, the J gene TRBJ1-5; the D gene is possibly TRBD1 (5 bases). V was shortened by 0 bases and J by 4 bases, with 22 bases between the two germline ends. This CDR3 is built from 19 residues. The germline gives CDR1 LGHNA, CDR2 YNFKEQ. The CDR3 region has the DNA TGTGCCAGCAGCCAAGATAAGTATAGCAGGGCCCTAGATAATCAGCCCCAGCATTTT. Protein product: CASSQDKYSRALDNQPQHF.

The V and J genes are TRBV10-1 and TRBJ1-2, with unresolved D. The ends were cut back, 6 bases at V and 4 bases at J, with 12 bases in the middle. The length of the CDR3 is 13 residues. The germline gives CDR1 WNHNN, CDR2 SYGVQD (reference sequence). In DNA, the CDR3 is TGCGCCAGCAGCCGGGAAGAGGGCTATGGCTACACCTTC. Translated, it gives CASSREEGYGYTF.

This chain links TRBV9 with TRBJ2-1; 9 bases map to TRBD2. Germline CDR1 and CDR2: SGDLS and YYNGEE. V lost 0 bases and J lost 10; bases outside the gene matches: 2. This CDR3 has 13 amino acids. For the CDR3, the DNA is TGTGCCAGCAGCGTAGCTGGGACTAGCGAGCAGTTCTTC. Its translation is CASSVAGTSEQFF.

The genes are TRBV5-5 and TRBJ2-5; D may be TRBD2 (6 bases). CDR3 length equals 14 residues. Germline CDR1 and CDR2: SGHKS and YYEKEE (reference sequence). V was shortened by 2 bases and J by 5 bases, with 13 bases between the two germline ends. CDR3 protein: CASSLMEGSETQYF. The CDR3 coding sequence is TGTGCCAGCAGCTTAATGGAGGGGTCCGAGACCCAGTACTTC.

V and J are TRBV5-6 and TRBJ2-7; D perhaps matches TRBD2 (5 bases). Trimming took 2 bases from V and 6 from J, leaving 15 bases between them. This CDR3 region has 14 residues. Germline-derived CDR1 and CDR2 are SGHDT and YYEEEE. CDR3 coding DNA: TGTGCCAGCAGCTTCGAGGGTGATGTAGGCGAGCAGTACTTC. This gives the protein CASSFEGDVGEQYF. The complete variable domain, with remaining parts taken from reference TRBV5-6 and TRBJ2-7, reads DAGVTQSPTHLIKTRGQQVTLRCSPKSGHDTVSWYQQALGQGPQFIFQYYEEEERQRGNFPDRFSGHQFPNYSSELNVNALLLGDSALYLCASSFEGDVGEQYFGPGTRLTVT.

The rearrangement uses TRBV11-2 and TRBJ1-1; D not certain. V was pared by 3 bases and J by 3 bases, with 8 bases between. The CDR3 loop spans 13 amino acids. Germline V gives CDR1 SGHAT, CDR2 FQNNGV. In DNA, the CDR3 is TGTGCCAGCAGCTTCGGACTTGACACTGAAGCTTTCTTT. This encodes CASSFGLDTEAFF.

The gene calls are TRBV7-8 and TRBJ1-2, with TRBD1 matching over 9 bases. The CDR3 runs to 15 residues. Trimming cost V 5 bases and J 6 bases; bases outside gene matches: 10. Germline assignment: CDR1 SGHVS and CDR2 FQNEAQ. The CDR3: CASSPTGGARNGYTF. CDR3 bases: TGTGCCAGCAGCCCCACAGGGGGCGCGAGGAATGGCTACACCTTC.

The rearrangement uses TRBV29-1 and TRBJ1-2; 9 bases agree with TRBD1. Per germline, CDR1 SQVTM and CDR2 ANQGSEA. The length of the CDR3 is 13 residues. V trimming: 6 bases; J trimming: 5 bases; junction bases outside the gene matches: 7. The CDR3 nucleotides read TGCAGCGTAGAACAGGGGGCACGGTATGGCTACACCTTC. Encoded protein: CSVEQGARYGYTF.